This T cell receptor beta chain was identified during a study of PD-1 blockade in classical Hodgkin lymphoma. Study context: Patients had nivolumab dosed at 3 mg/kg, delivered intravenously every 2 weeks. General study findings and limits: TCR diversity rose significantly by C4D1 in CD4+ but not CD8+ cells.

Time point described: cycle 4 day 1 (C4D1), after about 6 weeks of nivolumab. Relapse after autologous stem cell transplantation occurred in every patient, and brentuximab vedotin exposure varied. Negative selection with magnetic separation was used to purify CD4+ T cells from thawed PBMCs. The CDR3 runs to 14 residues. CDR1 SGDLS and CDR2 YYNGEE come from the germline V gene. Unmatched junction bases numbered 4, after V lost 1 base and J lost 4 bases. Sequencing was performed with immunoSEQ multiplex PCR; in TCRdb, only in-frame clones are kept and a portion is missing. The sample comprises around 18,000 clones, roughly 75% of which are singletons, and around 2% rests with the top ten. Comment on this clone: Its matching antigen is unknown.

The clonotype comes from a human donor with classical Hodgkin lymphoma. The genes are TRBV9 and TRBJ1-2, with 7 bases that match TRBD1. This specimen consisted of CD4+ T cells from blood, obtained before the fourth cycle of nivolumab. The CDR3 region has the DNA TGTGCCAGCAGCGTATTCGCAGGGGGCTATGGCTACACCTTC. It codes for CASSVFAGGYGYTF.